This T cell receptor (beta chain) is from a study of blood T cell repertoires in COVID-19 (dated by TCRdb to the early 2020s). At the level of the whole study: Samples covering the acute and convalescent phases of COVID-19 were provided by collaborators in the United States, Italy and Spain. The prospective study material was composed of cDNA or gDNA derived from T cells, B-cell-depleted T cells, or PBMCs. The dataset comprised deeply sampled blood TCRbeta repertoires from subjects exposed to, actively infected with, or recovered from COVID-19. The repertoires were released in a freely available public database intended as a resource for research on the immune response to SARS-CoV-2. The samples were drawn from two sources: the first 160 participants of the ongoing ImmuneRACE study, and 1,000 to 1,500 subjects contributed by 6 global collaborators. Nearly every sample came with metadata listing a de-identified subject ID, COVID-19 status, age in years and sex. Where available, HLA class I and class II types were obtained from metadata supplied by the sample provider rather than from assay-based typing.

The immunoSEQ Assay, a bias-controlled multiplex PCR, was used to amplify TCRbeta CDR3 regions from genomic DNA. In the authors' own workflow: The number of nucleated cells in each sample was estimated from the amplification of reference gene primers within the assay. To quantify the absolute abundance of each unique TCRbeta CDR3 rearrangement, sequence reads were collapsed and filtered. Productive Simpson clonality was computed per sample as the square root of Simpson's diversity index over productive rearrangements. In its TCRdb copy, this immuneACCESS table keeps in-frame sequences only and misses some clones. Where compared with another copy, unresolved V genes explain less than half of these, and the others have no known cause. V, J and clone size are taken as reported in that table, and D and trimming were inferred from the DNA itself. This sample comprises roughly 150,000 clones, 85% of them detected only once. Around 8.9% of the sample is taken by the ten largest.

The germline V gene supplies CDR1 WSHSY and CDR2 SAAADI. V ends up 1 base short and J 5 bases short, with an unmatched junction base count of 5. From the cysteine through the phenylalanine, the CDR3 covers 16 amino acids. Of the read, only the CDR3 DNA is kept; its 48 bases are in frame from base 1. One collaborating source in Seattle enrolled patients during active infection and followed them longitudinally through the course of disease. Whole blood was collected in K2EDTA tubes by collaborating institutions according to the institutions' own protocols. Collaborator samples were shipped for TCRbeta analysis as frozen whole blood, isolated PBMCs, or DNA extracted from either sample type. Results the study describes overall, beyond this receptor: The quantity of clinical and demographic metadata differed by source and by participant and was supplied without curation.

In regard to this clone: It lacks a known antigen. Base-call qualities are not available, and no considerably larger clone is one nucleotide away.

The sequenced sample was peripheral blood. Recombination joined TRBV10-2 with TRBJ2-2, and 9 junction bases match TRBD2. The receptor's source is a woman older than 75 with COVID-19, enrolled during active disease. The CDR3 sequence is CASSEFLAGYTGELFF. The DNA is TGCGCCAGCAGTGAGTTCCTAGCGGGGTATACCGGGGAGCTGTTTTTT.